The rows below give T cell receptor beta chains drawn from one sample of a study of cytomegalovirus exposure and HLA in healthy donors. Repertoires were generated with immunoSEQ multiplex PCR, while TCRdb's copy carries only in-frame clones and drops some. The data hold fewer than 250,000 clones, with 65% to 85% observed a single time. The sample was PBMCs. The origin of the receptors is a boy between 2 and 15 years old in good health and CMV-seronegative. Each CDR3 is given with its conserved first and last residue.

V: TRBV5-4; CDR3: CASSQRPRTGASPLHF
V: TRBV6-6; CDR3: CASSTSGGPTDTQYF
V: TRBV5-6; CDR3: CASSWTGAYNEQFF
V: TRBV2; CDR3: CASSPRGSQPQHF
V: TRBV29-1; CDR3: CSVLDRDNYGYTF
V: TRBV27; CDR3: CASRPGTDNEQFF
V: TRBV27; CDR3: CASSDRVSYEQYF
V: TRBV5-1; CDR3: CASSGPGTANTEAFF
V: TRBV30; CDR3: CAWSLFGRSYEQYF
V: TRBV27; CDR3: CASRGGGYGYTF
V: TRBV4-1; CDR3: CASSQADLIGVNNEQFF
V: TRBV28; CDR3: CASSLFSLAGATDTQYF
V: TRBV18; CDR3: CASSNQGSFLSGNTIYF
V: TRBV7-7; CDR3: CASWERGSYEQYF
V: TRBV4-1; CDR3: CASSQVGQGNYEQYF
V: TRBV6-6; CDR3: CASSGLAESGGTQYF
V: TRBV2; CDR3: CASSEAPGGLNTDTQYF
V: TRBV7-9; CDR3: CASTLIPGLADTSTDTQYF
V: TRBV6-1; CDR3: CASTRTSGSTEEQYF
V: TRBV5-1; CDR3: CASSPGLALFEQYF
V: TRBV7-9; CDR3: CASSPRYRGGEKLFF
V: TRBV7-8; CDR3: CASTRSRVEEAQYF
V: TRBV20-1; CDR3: CSAPTGLGDTF
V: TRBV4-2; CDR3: CASSPAREDGYTF
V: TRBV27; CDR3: CASSLTGNNYGYTF
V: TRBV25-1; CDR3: CASSEFRGGADYGYTF
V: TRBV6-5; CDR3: CASRRQGFTYEQYF
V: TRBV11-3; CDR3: CASSPTRNTDTQYF
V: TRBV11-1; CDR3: CASSFTGGKGNEQFF
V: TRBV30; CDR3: CAWRGDIGPQQYF
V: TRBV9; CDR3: CASSRNDRGGAFF
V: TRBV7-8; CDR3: CASSPARQETQYF
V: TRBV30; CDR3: CAWSGQGARFTEAFF
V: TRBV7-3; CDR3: CASSLGQPYEQYF
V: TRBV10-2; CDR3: CASSEGQGNQPQHF
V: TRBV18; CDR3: CASSPSSGRFKETQYF
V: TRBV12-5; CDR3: CASGPPRHRGDDQPQHF
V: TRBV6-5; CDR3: CASNPQEGTEAFF
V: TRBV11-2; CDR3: CASSSYQGDAEAFF
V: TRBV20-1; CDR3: CSAKGNEQYF
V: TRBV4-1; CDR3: CASSQTQGEKLFF
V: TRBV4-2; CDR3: CASSPGFSEQFF
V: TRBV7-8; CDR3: CASSLGPGYYEEQYF
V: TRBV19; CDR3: CASSQGVYGYTF
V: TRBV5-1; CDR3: CASSPRLGPRTYEQYF
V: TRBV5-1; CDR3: CASSLDYLGRAEAFF
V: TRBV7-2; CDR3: CASSLAAITYEQYF
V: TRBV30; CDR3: CAWSTGLAGAAYNEQFF
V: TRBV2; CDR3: CASSRGAGRHQETQYF
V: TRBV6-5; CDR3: CASRPGLNQETQYF
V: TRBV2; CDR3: CASRTEMNTEAFF
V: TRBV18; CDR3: CASSAGGDQPQHF
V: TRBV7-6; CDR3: CASSLGGRISGANVLTF
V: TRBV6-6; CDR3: CASSRRSRGGADTQYF
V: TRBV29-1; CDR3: CSVEVGQDTEAFF